The 9 T cell receptor beta chains below all came from one sample that was sequenced in a study of early T cells in non-severe SARS-CoV-2 infection. MiXCR, run by TCRdb on the 5' RACE reads, gives a single entry per CDR3 protein. The repertoire holds about 64,000 distinct CDR3 sequences, with roughly 14% as singletons. The source material was whole blood. Receptors were obtained from an adult who was a healthcare worker with PCR-confirmed SARS-CoV-2 infection or an uninfected control (not recorded which).

This clonotype was seen a few times. The V and J genes are TRBV20-1 and TRBJ1-4; 7 bases match TRBD1. This CDR3 region has 14 residues. V lost 0 bases and J lost 7; bases outside the gene matches: 5. Looked up from germline, CDR1 is DFQATT and CDR2 is SNEGSKA (reference sequence). CDR3 amino acids: CSARDGTVSEKLFF. In DNA form, the CDR3 reads TGCAGTGCTAGAGACGGGACAGTCAGTGAAAAACTGTTTTTT.

The chain combines TRBV6-5 with TRBJ1-2; 7 nucleotides line up with TRBD1. V was pared by 8 bases and J by 2 bases, with 11 bases of the junction left unmatched. The CDR3 is 15 residues long. The germline V gene has CDR1 MNHEY and CDR2 SVGAGI. In nucleotides, the CDR3 is TGTGCCAGCCTCCTCTCCCCGACAGGGAACTATGGCTACACCTTC. It specifies CASLLSPTGNYGYTF.

This chain connects TRBV5-4 to TRBJ2-2; D may correspond to TRBD1 or TRBD2 (6 bases each). This CDR3 comprises 15 residues. CDR1 is SGHNT and CDR2 is YYREEE in the germline V gene (reference sequence). Trimming took off 4 bases at V and 0 bases at J, with 10 bases between the two ends. CDR3 protein: CASSAGHANTGELFF. CDR3 sequence (DNA): TGTGCCAGCAGCGCGGGACACGCGAACACCGGGGAGCTGTTTTTT.

The sample holds a few counts of this clonotype. DNA of the CDR3: TGTGCCAGCAGCCTTCAAAAGGGGCAGCCCCAGCATTTT. This translates into CASSLQKGQPQHF. The gene calls are TRBV2 and TRBJ1-5; TRBD1 is a possible D gene (5 bases). Germline lookup yields CDR1 SNHLY and CDR2 FYNNEI. The ends were cut back, 6 bases at V and 7 bases at J, with 13 bases in the middle. This CDR3 spans 13 amino acids.

The chain combines TRBV7-9 with TRBJ2-3; 11 bases map to TRBD2. CDR3 length equals 15 residues. Per the germline V gene, CDR1 is SEHNR and CDR2 is FQNEAQ (reference sequence). With V trimmed by 3 bases and J by 5 bases, 4 bases remained unmatched. For the CDR3, the DNA is TGTGCCAGCAGCTTCCTAGCGGGGGGCCAAGATACGCAGTATTTT. This gives the protein CASSFLAGGQDTQYF.

This clonotype was detected once. V usage is TRBV7-3 and J usage is TRBJ1-1, with D hard to call. V was shortened by 1 base and J by 5 bases, with 11 bases between the two germline ends. In germline, CDR1 is SGHTA, CDR2 FQGTGA. The length of the CDR3 is 14 residues. Written as DNA, the CDR3 is TGTGCCAGCAGCTTAATCAGGAGGGCGACTGAAGCTTTCTTT. Protein sequence: CASSLIRRATEAFF.

There are a few counts of this clonotype. The CDR3 region is CASSGWHEQYF. CDR3 sequence (DNA): TGTGCCAGCAGTGGTTGGCACGAGCAGTACTTC. This chain links TRBV25-1 with TRBJ2-7; no definite D call. Between the trimmed V and J ends, which lost 4 bases and 5 bases, there was a span of 6 bases. The CDR3 covers 11 residues. CDR1 MGHDK and CDR2 SYGVNS come from the germline V gene.

This clonotype came up a few times. The chain has TRBV5-4 and TRBJ2-7; D is undetermined. The CDR3 is made up of 13 amino acids. Trimming pared 4 bases from V and 0 bases from J, leaving 8 bases between. The germline V gene has CDR1 SGHNT and CDR2 YYREEE (reference sequence). The CDR3 nucleotides are TGTGCCAGCAGCCTCTATAGCTCCTACGAGCAGTACTTC. This sequence encodes CASSLYSSYEQYF.

The rearrangement uses TRBV5-6 and TRBJ2-5; TRBD2 is a possible D gene (5 bases). The V gene lost 2 bases and the J gene lost 7 bases, with 15 bases spanning the gap. Germline V gives CDR1 SGHDT, CDR2 YYEEEE. The CDR3 has 14 residues. CDR3 bases: TGTGCCAGCAGCTTCATGGCGGGCACGGGGACCCAGTACTTC. Amino acids: CASSFMAGTGTQYF. Supplemented by reference TRBV5-6 and TRBJ2-5, the full variable domain reads DAGVTQSPTHLIKTRGQQVTLRCSPKSGHDTVSWYQQALGQGPQFIFQYYEEEERQRGNFPDRFSGHQFPNYSSELNVNALLLGDSALYLCASSFMAGTGTQYFGPGTRLLVL.